The present T cell receptor beta chain was sequenced within a study of blood T cell repertoires in COVID-19. As originally analysed: How many nucleated cells were present was estimated from reference gene primer amplification. Some clones are missing from TCRdb's copy, which holds only in-frame ones; the method was immunoSEQ multiplex PCR. For V, J and clone size, that table is used; D and trimming come from the DNA. Of 60,000 or so clones in the sample, roughly 90% were seen once. Germline CDR1 reads SNHLY; CDR2 reads FYNNEI. CDR3 length: 12 residues. Deletions cut 4 bases from V and 10 bases from J, with 11 bases between.

The rearrangement joins TRBV2 to TRBJ1-5; D is undetermined. Sequencing input: peripheral blood. The TCR sequence derives from a human donor with active COVID-19. The donor label of this sample is uncertain. The chain's CDR3 is CASSGGEYPQHF. In DNA form, the CDR3 reads TGTGCCAGCAGTGGGGGAGAGTATCCCCAGCATTTT.